This is a list of T cell receptor beta chains from one sample in a study of T cells in Graves' hyperthyroidism and ophthalmopathy. TCRdb re-called the multiplex PCR reads through MiXCR, storing one row per CDR3 protein. The table shows about 570,000 distinct CDR3 sequences, with roughly 50% occurring only once. Sequencing was carried out using peripheral blood or thyroid tissue (not recorded which). The receptors stem from an adult woman with Graves' disease, either hyperthyroidism or ophthalmopathy (not recorded which). Each CDR3 is given with its conserved first and last residue. D genes are given only for firm matches. Clone size appears in some rows only: once, few, many, or a class for an expanded clone.

clone size: -
D gene: -
J gene: TRBJ1-1
V gene: TRBV20-1
CDR3 DNA: TGCAGTGCTGGAGCGGGAGGGGCGAACACTGAAGCTTTCTTT
CDR3 protein: CSAGAGGANTEAFF

clone size: few
D gene: TRBD1
J gene: TRBJ1-5
V gene: TRBV19
CDR3 DNA: TGTGCCAGTAACGACAGGGGCGGCAATCAGCCCCAGCATTTT
CDR3 protein: CASNDRGGNQPQHF

clone size: -
D gene: TRBD1
J gene: TRBJ1-1
V gene: TRBV12-3/TRBV12-4
CDR3 DNA: TGTGCCAGCATCCTAGGGGGCAAAGCTTTCTTT
CDR3 protein: CASILGGKAFF

clone size: -
D gene: TRBD1
J gene: TRBJ1-1
V gene: TRBV19
CDR3 DNA: TGTGCCAGTAGTCCTGGGACAGTCTTGACCGAAGCTTTCTTT
CDR3 protein: CASSPGTVLTEAFF

clone size: -
D gene: -
J gene: TRBJ2-1
V gene: TRBV2
CDR3 DNA: TGTGCCGGCAGTGATGGCCCCAATGAGCAGTTCTTC
CDR3 protein: CAGSDGPNEQFF

clone size: few
D gene: -
J gene: TRBJ1-1
V gene: TRBV29-1
CDR3 DNA: TGCAGCGTTGCGTACCAGATGAACACTGAAGCTTTCTTT
CDR3 protein: CSVAYQMNTEAFF

clone size: many
D gene: TRBD1
J gene: TRBJ2-7
V gene: TRBV19
CDR3 DNA: TGTGCCAGTAGTAAGGGACAGGGATCCTACGAGCAGTACTTC
CDR3 protein: CASSKGQGSYEQYF

clone size: -
D gene: -
J gene: TRBJ2-7
V gene: TRBV29-1
CDR3 DNA: TGCAGCGCCGGGATGCCCTACGAGCAGTACTTC
CDR3 protein: CSAGMPYEQYF

clone size: -
D gene: TRBD2
J gene: TRBJ2-1
V gene: TRBV12-3/TRBV12-4
CDR3 DNA: TGTGCCAGGGGGGTTTGGGGACTAGCGGGAGTTAGGTCCCATGAGCAGTTCTTC
CDR3 protein: CARGVWGLAGVRSHEQFF

clone size: few
D gene: -
J gene: TRBJ2-7
V gene: TRBV7-9
CDR3 DNA: TGTGCCAGCAGCCTGGGGGGAATAAGGTCCTACGAGCAGTACTTC
CDR3 protein: CASSLGGIRSYEQYF

clone size: once
D gene: -
J gene: TRBJ2-2
V gene: TRBV28
CDR3 DNA: TGTGCCAGCAGTTTGCCGGGGGAAGGTACCGGGGAGCTGTTTTTT
CDR3 protein: CASSLPGEGTGELFF

clone size: -
D gene: TRBD1
J gene: TRBJ1-3
V gene: TRBV20-1
CDR3 DNA: TGCAGTGCTCGTAATCACAGGGGGGACTATGGCACCATATATTTT
CDR3 protein: CSARNHRGDYGTIYF

clone size: -
D gene: -
J gene: TRBJ2-5
V gene: TRBV29-1
CDR3 DNA: TGCAGCGTTGCGGGACACCTGGGAGAGACCCAGTACTTC
CDR3 protein: CSVAGHLGETQYF

clone size: many
D gene: -
J gene: TRBJ2-5
V gene: TRBV29-1
CDR3 DNA: TGCAGCGAAAGGGGGATCGGAGAGACCCAGTACTTC
CDR3 protein: CSERGIGETQYF

clone size: once
D gene: -
J gene: TRBJ1-2
V gene: TRBV2
CDR3 DNA: TGTGCCAGCAGTGAAGGTGGCGGTGGGGGTTTCTACGGCTACACCTTC
CDR3 protein: CASSEGGGGGFYGYTF

clone size: -
D gene: -
J gene: TRBJ1-4
V gene: TRBV2
CDR3 DNA: TGTGCCAGCAGCGCTCAGCAAAAACTGCTTTTT
CDR3 protein: CASSAQQKLLF

clone size: many
D gene: -
J gene: TRBJ1-5
V gene: TRBV4-2
CDR3 DNA: TGTGCCAGCAGCCAAGTCGGGGTGGGATTTAGCAATCAGCCCCAGCATTTT
CDR3 protein: CASSQVGVGFSNQPQHF

clone size: -
D gene: TRBD2
J gene: TRBJ2-5
V gene: TRBV11-2
CDR3 DNA: TGTGCCAGCAGCGTCTGGTCGGGAGGAGGAGAGACCCAGTACTTC
CDR3 protein: CASSVWSGGGETQYF

clone size: -
D gene: TRBD1
J gene: TRBJ2-6
V gene: TRBV7-6
CDR3 DNA: TGTGCCAGCAGCTTTCCCCCGGGACAGGGCTCTGGGGCCAACGTCCTGACTTTC
CDR3 protein: CASSFPPGQGSGANVLTF

clone size: -
D gene: TRBD1
J gene: TRBJ1-1
V gene: TRBV7-2
CDR3 DNA: TGTGCCAGCAGCTTAAGACAGGGGGGGGAAACTGAAGCTTTCTTT
CDR3 protein: CASSLRQGGETEAFF

clone size: many
D gene: -
J gene: TRBJ2-6
V gene: TRBV11-3
CDR3 DNA: TGTGCCACCCACAACTCTGGGGCCAACGTCCTGACTTTC
CDR3 protein: CATHNSGANVLTF

clone size: -
D gene: -
J gene: TRBJ1-1
V gene: TRBV7-2
CDR3 DNA: TGTGCCAGCAGCTTGCAGAAAGGCACTGAAGCTTTCTTT
CDR3 protein: CASSLQKGTEAFF

clone size: few
D gene: -
J gene: TRBJ1-1
V gene: TRBV5-1
CDR3 DNA: TGCGCCGGCAGCTTGGACTTGAACACTGAAGCTTTCTTT
CDR3 protein: CAGSLDLNTEAFF

clone size: many
D gene: TRBD2
J gene: TRBJ2-5
V gene: TRBV7-8
CDR3 DNA: TGTGCCAGCAGCTTAGGGAGACTAGCGGGAGGGAGAGAGACCCAGTACTTC
CDR3 protein: CASSLGRLAGGRETQYF

clone size: many
D gene: -
J gene: TRBJ1-2
V gene: TRBV5-1
CDR3 DNA: TGCGCCAGCAGCGGAGACGGGAACTATGGCTACACCTTC
CDR3 protein: CASSGDGNYGYTF

clone size: few
D gene: -
J gene: TRBJ1-2
V gene: TRBV20-1
CDR3 DNA: TGCTACCCCCCCACGTACTATGGCTACACCTTC
CDR3 protein: CYPPTYYGYTF

clone size: -
D gene: TRBD2
J gene: TRBJ2-7
V gene: TRBV4-1
CDR3 DNA: TGCGCCAGCAGCCATTCGGGACTAGCGGGAAACGAGCAGTACTTC
CDR3 protein: CASSHSGLAGNEQYF

clone size: -
D gene: -
J gene: TRBJ1-1
V gene: TRBV15
CDR3 DNA: TGTGTCACCAGCAGAGGTGACACTGAAGCTTTCTTT
CDR3 protein: CVTSRGDTEAFF

clone size: few
D gene: -
J gene: TRBJ1-2
V gene: TRBV7-2
CDR3 DNA: TGTGCCAGCACGACAACGGCAGGCTATGGCTACACCTTC
CDR3 protein: CASTTTAGYGYTF

clone size: -
D gene: -
J gene: TRBJ1-1
V gene: TRBV2
CDR3 DNA: TGTGCCAGCAGTGGACAGGCGTCGAACACTGAAGCTTTCTTT
CDR3 protein: CASSGQASNTEAFF

clone size: once
D gene: -
J gene: TRBJ1-5
V gene: TRBV19
CDR3 DNA: TGTGCCAGTAGCCCCTCAGAGGTTGCGGCACGGAATCGCAATCAGCCCCAGCATTTT
CDR3 protein: CASSPSEVAARNRNQPQHF

clone size: -
D gene: TRBD1
J gene: TRBJ1-2
V gene: TRBV7-3
CDR3 DNA: TGTGCCAGCAGCTTCGCCGGGACAGATGGCTACACCTTC
CDR3 protein: CASSFAGTDGYTF

clone size: -
D gene: -
J gene: TRBJ2-5
V gene: TRBV28
CDR3 DNA: TGTGCCAGCAGTCCATGGACGTCCCAAGAGACCCAGTACTTC
CDR3 protein: CASSPWTSQETQYF

clone size: -
D gene: TRBD1
J gene: TRBJ1-5
V gene: TRBV24-1
CDR3 DNA: TGTGCCACCAGTGTGGGGACAGGGAGTAATCAGCCCCAGCATTTT
CDR3 protein: CATSVGTGSNQPQHF

clone size: -
D gene: -
J gene: TRBJ1-1
V gene: TRBV24-1
CDR3 DNA: TGTGCCACCAGTGTGGCGGGAAACACTGAAGCTTTCTTT
CDR3 protein: CATSVAGNTEAFF

clone size: -
D gene: TRBD1
J gene: TRBJ1-1
V gene: TRBV7-8
CDR3 DNA: TGTGCCAGCAGCTTTTTGACAGGGTCTGAAGCTTTCTTT
CDR3 protein: CASSFLTGSEAFF

clone size: many
D gene: TRBD1
J gene: TRBJ1-2
V gene: TRBV5-1
CDR3 DNA: TGCGCCAGCAGCGGAAGGACAGGGAACTATGGCTACACCTTC
CDR3 protein: CASSGRTGNYGYTF

clone size: -
D gene: -
J gene: TRBJ2-7
V gene: TRBV5-1
CDR3 DNA: TGCGCCAGCAGCGAACAGGGTACCGAGCAGTACTTC
CDR3 protein: CASSEQGTEQYF

clone size: many
D gene: -
J gene: TRBJ2-5
V gene: TRBV7-2
CDR3 DNA: TGTGCCAGCAGCTTACGCTGGTTCCAAGAGACCCAGTACTTC
CDR3 protein: CASSLRWFQETQYF

clone size: -
D gene: TRBD1
J gene: TRBJ2-7
V gene: TRBV7-9
CDR3 DNA: TGTGCCAGCAGGGTCGGACAGGGGGTATACGAGCAGTACTTC
CDR3 protein: CASRVGQGVYEQYF

clone size: few
D gene: TRBD1
J gene: TRBJ1-6
V gene: TRBV7-8
CDR3 DNA: TGTGCCAGCAGCTTAGGGGGACAGGGTCTCTCCTATAATTCACCCCTCCACTTT
CDR3 protein: CASSLGGQGLSYNSPLHF

clone size: many
D gene: TRBD1
J gene: TRBJ2-7
V gene: TRBV20-1
CDR3 DNA: TGCAGTGCCCGTGGGACAGAGGAGATCTACGAGCAGTACTTC
CDR3 protein: CSARGTEEIYEQYF

clone size: many
D gene: -
J gene: TRBJ1-1
V gene: TRBV7-2
CDR3 DNA: TGTGCCAGCAGCTTAGCTTCGGGTTTGGACACTGAAGCTTTCTTT
CDR3 protein: CASSLASGLDTEAFF

clone size: -
D gene: TRBD2
J gene: TRBJ2-7
V gene: TRBV11-2
CDR3 DNA: TGTGCCAGCAGCTTGTCGGGACTAGTCGTCGGGGAGCTGTACTTC
CDR3 protein: CASSLSGLVVGELYF

clone size: many
D gene: -
J gene: TRBJ1-2
V gene: TRBV5-1
CDR3 DNA: TGCGCCAGCAGCTTGGGGTCTACAACGGGGAACTATGGCTACACCTTC
CDR3 protein: CASSLGSTTGNYGYTF

clone size: -
D gene: TRBD1
J gene: TRBJ2-5
V gene: TRBV6-2/TRBV6-3
CDR3 DNA: TGTGCCAGCAGTTACTCTCGGACAGGGGGAGTTGGGGCCCAGTACTTC
CDR3 protein: CASSYSRTGGVGAQYF

clone size: once
D gene: TRBD2
J gene: TRBJ2-5
V gene: TRBV6-5
CDR3 DNA: TGTGCCATCAGTAGCGGGAGCCCAGAGACCCAGTACTTC
CDR3 protein: CAISSGSPETQYF

clone size: many
D gene: -
J gene: TRBJ2-7
V gene: TRBV5-1
CDR3 DNA: TGCGCCAGCAGCTTGGCCGCGCAGGCAGGGGCCTACGAGCAGTACTTC
CDR3 protein: CASSLAAQAGAYEQYF

clone size: -
D gene: -
J gene: TRBJ2-7
V gene: TRBV11-2
CDR3 DNA: TGTGCCAGCAGCCTAGATGTGAGGGAGCAGTACTTC
CDR3 protein: CASSLDVREQYF

clone size: -
D gene: -
J gene: TRBJ1-1
V gene: TRBV20-1
CDR3 DNA: TGCAGCGAAAGACACTCGAACACTGAAGCTTTCTTT
CDR3 protein: CSERHSNTEAFF

clone size: -
D gene: -
J gene: TRBJ1-1
V gene: TRBV19
CDR3 DNA: TGTGCCAGTAGTATAGATTTGGTGAACACTGAAGCTTTCTTT
CDR3 protein: CASSIDLVNTEAFF

clone size: -
D gene: -
J gene: TRBJ2-7
V gene: TRBV9
CDR3 DNA: TGTGCCAGCAGCGTAGCAGGGGCGGTCAACAGCGGGTACGAGCAGTACTTC
CDR3 protein: CASSVAGAVNSGYEQYF

clone size: many
D gene: TRBD2
J gene: TRBJ2-5
V gene: TRBV7-8
CDR3 DNA: TGTGCCAGCAACCCTGGACTAGCGGGGTGGTACCAAGAGACCCAGTACTTC
CDR3 protein: CASNPGLAGWYQETQYF

clone size: -
D gene: TRBD2
J gene: TRBJ2-2
V gene: TRBV20-1
CDR3 DNA: TGCAGTGCTAGAGGGACTAGCGGGGAGCTGTTTTTT
CDR3 protein: CSARGTSGELFF

clone size: many
D gene: -
J gene: TRBJ1-2
V gene: TRBV29-1
CDR3 DNA: TGCAGCGTTGATCGCGGTTTGTTCAACTATGGCTACACCTTC
CDR3 protein: CSVDRGLFNYGYTF

clone size: -
D gene: -
J gene: TRBJ2-3
V gene: TRBV9
CDR3 DNA: TGTGCCAGCAGCCCTCTGAGCACAGATACGCAGTATTTT
CDR3 protein: CASSPLSTDTQYF

clone size: -
D gene: -
J gene: TRBJ2-7
V gene: TRBV7-9
CDR3 DNA: TGTGCCAGCAGCGTGGCACAGCCGACCTACGAGCAGTACTTC
CDR3 protein: CASSVAQPTYEQYF

clone size: many
D gene: -
J gene: TRBJ2-7
V gene: TRBV2
CDR3 DNA: TGTGCCAGCAGAAGGGTCAACTACGAGCAGTACTTC
CDR3 protein: CASRRVNYEQYF

clone size: few
D gene: -
J gene: TRBJ1-1
V gene: TRBV10-3
CDR3 DNA: TGTGCCATCAGTGAGTCGCAGGTTGCGGTTAAAGCTTTCTTT
CDR3 protein: CAISESQVAVKAFF